The T cell receptor (beta chain) described here comes from a study of human T cells and chemical hapten exposure. Germline CDR1 reads SQVTM; CDR2 reads ANQGSEA. The CDR3 contains 12 residues. The V and J ends lost 7 bases and 0 bases respectively, with 9 bases between them. Time point defined: pre-sensitization, week 0. As to treatment: therapeutic diphenylcyclopropenone sensitization with weekly scalp DPC. Individual cDNA molecules (in the library) carried attached unique molecular identifiers. TCRdb processed the RACE reads anew with MiXCR; each CDR3 protein has one entry. The repertoire holds around 200,000 distinct CDR3 sequences, around 30% seen once, with 2.9% in the top ten.

The V call is TRBV29-1, the J call TRBJ1-1; D call uncertain. Sequencing was performed on whole blood, taken in connection with sensitization to the hapten diphenylcyclopropenone (DPC). The TCR was taken from a woman between 25 and 40 years old with alopecia areata. Some clones in this sample may be carry-over from other donors' samples. The CDR3 coding sequence is TGCAGCGCCATGGGCATGAACACTGAAGCTTTCTTT. Protein sequence: CSAMGMNTEAFF.